One and the same sample provided the 16 T cell receptor beta chains below, sequenced in a study of cytomegalovirus exposure and HLA in healthy donors. PCR amplification relied on 60 Vbeta primers (plus 13 Jbeta primers). Repertoires were generated with immunoSEQ multiplex PCR, while TCRdb's copy carries only in-frame clones and drops some. Among approximately 110,000 clones listed, around 77% were seen once. The sequencing sample was made of PBMCs. These receptors came from a woman in her 30s in good health and CMV-seropositive.

This clone was picked up a small number of times. V is TRBV7-8 and J is TRBJ2-2, with 11 positions matching TRBD2. Germline CDR1 is SGHVS and CDR2 is FQNEAQ. The trim removed 5 bases at V and 5 bases at J, leaving 7 bases unmatched. The CDR3 totals 16 residues. The CDR3 nucleotides are TGTGCCAGCAGCCGAATGGGACTAGCGGTGACCGGGGAGCTGTTTTTT. This sequence encodes CASSRMGLAVTGELFF.

The rearrangement links TRBV27 to TRBJ2-7, with 7 bases matching TRBD2. The CDR3 loop spans 12 amino acids. The germline V gene has CDR1 MNHEY and CDR2 SMNVEV (reference sequence). The ends lost 6 bases at V and 5 bases at J; junction bases unmatched: 4. CDR3 nucleotide sequence: TGTGCCAGCAGCCCCACTAGCGACGAGCAGTACTTC. Its translation: CASSPTSDEQYF.

This chain connects TRBV5-3 to TRBJ1-1; D not certain. TRBV5-3 counts as an open reading frame of uncertain function. Trimming removed 2 bases at V and 3 bases at J, with 8 bases between. There are 13 residues in the CDR3. The CDR3 nucleotides are TGTGCCAGAAGCTTCGGAGAGGACACTGAAGCTTTCTTT. Amino acid sequence: CARSFGEDTEAFF.

This clone appeared a few times. The chain joins TRBV4-1 to TRBJ1-1; D is unresolved. Germline CDR1 reads MGHRA; CDR2 reads YSYEKL. This CDR3 contains 11 residues. V lost 10 bases and J 3 bases, leaving 9 bases between the germline ends. CDR3 bases: TGCGCCACCCGACGGGACACTGAAGCTTTCTTT. Protein sequence: CATRRDTEAFF.

This clone was observed a single time. Here the CDR3 reads CASSSTGSGYTF. CDR3 nucleotide sequence: TGTGCCAGCAGCTCGACAGGGTCTGGCTACACCTTC. This chain connects TRBV7-8 to TRBJ1-2, with 7 positions matching TRBD1. Looked up from germline, CDR1 is SGHVS and CDR2 is FQNEAQ. This CDR3 contains 12 residues. J was trimmed by 7 bases and V by 4 bases; bases with no gene match: 3.

This rearrangement joins TRBV21-1 to TRBJ2-1; the table's D call of TRBD2 was not tested on the DNA. TRBV21-1 is marked as a pseudogene. The CDR3 is 13 amino acids. The CDR3 is CANVRDSINEQFF. The CDR3 DNA is TGTGCCAACGTTCGGGACTCTATCAATGAGCAGTTCTTC.

The rearrangement uses TRBV5-8 and TRBJ1-1; the D gene is possibly TRBD1 (6 bases). The CDR3 has 16 residues. Germline CDR1 is SGHTS and CDR2 is YDEGEE. V was cut by 7 bases and J by 1 base, with 20 bases left in between. The CDR3 DNA follows: TGTGCCAGCCAAGGGGGGGCGGGAGTCAGGAACACTGAAGCTTTCTTT. This gives the protein CASQGGAGVRNTEAFF.

The rearrangement links TRBV7-9 to TRBJ1-1, with 8 nucleotides matching TRBD1. Germline CDR1 reads SEHNR; CDR2 reads FQNEAQ (reference sequence). The length of the CDR3 is 16 residues. The trim removed 5 bases at V and 0 bases at J, leaving 8 bases unmatched. The CDR3 coding sequence is TGTGCCAGCAGCGCCCGACAGGGGACTCTGAACACTGAAGCTTTCTTT. It yields the protein CASSARQGTLNTEAFF. The full variable domain, its missing parts supplied by reference TRBV7-9 and TRBJ1-1, is DTGVSQNPRHKITKRGQNVTFRCDPISEHNRLYWYRQTLGQGPEFLTYFQNEAQLEKSRLLSDRFSAERPKGSFSTLEIQRTEQGDSAMYLCASSARQGTLNTEAFFGQGTRLTVV.

This rearrangement joins TRBV19 to TRBJ1-2; D is undetermined. Trimming cost V 3 bases and J 6 bases, with 20 bases left between them. From germline, CDR1 is LNHDA and CDR2 SQIVND (reference sequence). The CDR3 length is 16 residues. The CDR3 is CASSIVGFAGYDGYTF. The CDR3 bases are TGTGCCAGTAGTATTGTCGGGTTCGCGGGGTACGATGGCTACACCTTC.

This chain uses TRBV7-2 with TRBJ1-5; 10 bases align to TRBD1. This CDR3 comprises 15 residues. Per germline, CDR1 SGHTA and CDR2 FQGNSA. Germline trimming cut 3 bases from V and 5 bases from J; bases unmatched to any gene: 4. The CDR3 DNA reads TGTGCCAGCAGCTTGATGGGACAGGGGCATCAGCCCCAGCATTTT. Its protein product is CASSLMGQGHQPQHF.

The chain employs TRBV11-2 and TRBJ1-2; no clear D. Germline CDR1 is SGHAT and CDR2 is FQNNGV. Trimming took off 3 bases at V and 8 bases at J, with 10 bases between the two ends. CDR3 size: 12 residues. The CDR3 DNA is TGTGCCAGCAGCTTGGAGACGGTAGGCTACACCTTC. Its translation: CASSLETVGYTF.

J is TRBJ2-1 and V is TRBV9, with TRBD1 identical over 8 bases. The CDR3 is 18 amino acids. V shed 0 bases, J shed 6 bases, and the junction held 14 bases outside the gene matches. The germline gives CDR1 SGDLS, CDR2 YYNGEE. CDR3 nucleotide sequence: TGTGCCAGCAGCGTAGACCAGCGACAGGGGCCCTCTTTCAATGAGCAGTTCTTC. Its translation: CASSVDQRQGPSFNEQFF.

The chain combines TRBV2 with TRBJ1-1; 9 bases agree with TRBD1. After removal of 7 bases from V and 3 bases from J, the junction contained 6 bases not matched to a gene. Germline V CDR1 and CDR2: SNHLY, FYNNEI. This CDR3 region has 14 residues. CDR3 region: CASMARQGDTEAFF. The CDR3 nucleotides read TGTGCCAGCATGGCTCGACAGGGGGACACTGAAGCTTTCTTT.

This clone occurred once. The chain links TRBV7-2 to TRBJ1-2; 9 bases are a match to TRBD1. V was pared by 5 bases and J by 8 bases, with 18 bases of the junction left unmatched. This CDR3 has 17 amino acids. Per the germline V gene, CDR1 is SGHTA and CDR2 is FQGNSA. The CDR3 loop reads CASSRGFLTGGSRGYTF. The DNA for the CDR3 is TGTGCCAGCAGCCGCGGGTTTTTGACAGGGGGTTCGCGGGGCTACACCTTC.

The chain joins TRBV30 to TRBJ1-5, with D possibly matching TRBD1 (6 bases). The CDR3 sequence is 14 residues long. Trimming pared 2 bases from V and 0 bases from J, leaving 8 bases between. Germline loops: CDR1 GTSNPN, CDR2 SVGIG (reference sequence). The CDR3 sequence: CAWSRDISNQPQHF. CDR3 nucleotide sequence: TGTGCCTGGAGTAGGGACATTAGCAATCAGCCCCAGCATTTT.

The chain has TRBV6-1 and TRBJ2-6, with D possibly being TRBD2 (5 bases). Germline CDR1 reads MNHNS; CDR2 reads SASEGT. The V end lost 8 bases, the J end lost 3 bases, and 11 bases lay between the germline ends. CDR3 length: 14 residues. The CDR3 DNA is TGTGCCAGCCCGACGGGGATTGGGGCCAACGTCCTGACTTTC. The encoded protein is CASPTGIGANVLTF.